The entry below describes one TCR beta chain. The antigen remains unidentified. Germline V lookup: CDR1 SGHKS, CDR2 YYEKEE (reference sequence). The J segment lost 4 bases and the V segment lost 4 bases, leaving 12 bases of the junction unmatched. The CDR3 loop spans 18 amino acids. The data are from a study of CD8 T cells in ankylosing spondylitis. Study-level points and caveats: A TCR beta motif made of fewer than ten highly homologous variants seemed typical of ankylosing spondylitis blood. Reportedly, significant enrichment of disease-linked clones occurred in matched ankylosing spondylitis synovial fluid.

TCRdb re-called the 5' RACE reads through MiXCR, storing one row per CDR3 protein. The table records just over 350,000 distinct CDR3 sequences, roughly 22% of them present only once. The sequencing input was blood, either unsorted or a sorted T cell fraction (not recorded which). The origin of this receptor is a male donor with ankylosing spondylitis or in good health (not recorded which). The rearrangement uses TRBV5-5 and TRBJ2-3; TRBD2 matches 13 bases. The CDR3 loop reads CASSETSGGATVADTQYF. The DNA for the CDR3 is TGTGCCAGCAGCGAAACTAGCGGGGGGGCCACAGTGGCAGATACGCAGTATTTT.